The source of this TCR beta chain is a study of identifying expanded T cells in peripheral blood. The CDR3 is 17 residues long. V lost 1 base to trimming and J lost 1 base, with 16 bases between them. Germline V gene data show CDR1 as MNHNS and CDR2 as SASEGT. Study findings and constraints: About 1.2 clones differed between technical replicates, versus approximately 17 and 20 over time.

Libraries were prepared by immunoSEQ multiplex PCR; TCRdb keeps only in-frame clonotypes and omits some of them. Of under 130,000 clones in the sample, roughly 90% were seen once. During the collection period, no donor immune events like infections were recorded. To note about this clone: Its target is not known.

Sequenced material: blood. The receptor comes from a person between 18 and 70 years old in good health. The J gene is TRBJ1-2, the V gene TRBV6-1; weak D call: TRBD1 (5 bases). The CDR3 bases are TGTGCCAGCAGTGAAGAGGGGTGGGGGATATATAACTATGGCTACACCTTC. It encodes CASSEEGWGIYNYGYTF.